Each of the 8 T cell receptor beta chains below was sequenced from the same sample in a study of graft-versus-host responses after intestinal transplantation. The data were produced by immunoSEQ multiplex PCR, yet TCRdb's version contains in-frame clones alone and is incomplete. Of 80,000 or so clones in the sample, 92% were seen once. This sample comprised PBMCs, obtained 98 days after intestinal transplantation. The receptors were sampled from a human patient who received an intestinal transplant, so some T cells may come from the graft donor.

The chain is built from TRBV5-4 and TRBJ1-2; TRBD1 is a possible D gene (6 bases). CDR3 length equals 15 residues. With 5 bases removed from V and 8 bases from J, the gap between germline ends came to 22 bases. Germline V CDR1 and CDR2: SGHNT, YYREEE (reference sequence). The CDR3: CASRPQGGQGGGYTF. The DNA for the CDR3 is TGTGCCAGCAGACCACAGGGTGGGCAGGGCGGGGGCTACACCTTC.

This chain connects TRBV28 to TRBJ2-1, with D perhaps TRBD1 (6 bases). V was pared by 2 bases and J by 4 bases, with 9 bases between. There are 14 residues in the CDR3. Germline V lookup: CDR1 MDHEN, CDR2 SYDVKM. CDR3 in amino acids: CASSLSRGYNEQFF. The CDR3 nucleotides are TGTGCCAGCAGTTTAAGCAGGGGATACAATGAGCAGTTCTTC.

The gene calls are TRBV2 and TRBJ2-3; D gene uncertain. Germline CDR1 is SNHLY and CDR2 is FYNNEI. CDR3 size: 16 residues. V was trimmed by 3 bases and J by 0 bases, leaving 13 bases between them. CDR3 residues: CASSDGPPSSTDTQYF. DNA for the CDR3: TGTGCCAGCAGTGACGGACCCCCTTCCAGCACAGATACGCAGTATTTT.

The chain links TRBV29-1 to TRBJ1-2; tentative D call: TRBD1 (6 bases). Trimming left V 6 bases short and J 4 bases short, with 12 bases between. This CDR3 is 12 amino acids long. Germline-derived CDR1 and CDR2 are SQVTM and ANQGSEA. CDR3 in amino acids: CSVNRVGYGYTF. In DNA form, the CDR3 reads TGCAGCGTCAACAGGGTCGGCTATGGCTACACCTTC.

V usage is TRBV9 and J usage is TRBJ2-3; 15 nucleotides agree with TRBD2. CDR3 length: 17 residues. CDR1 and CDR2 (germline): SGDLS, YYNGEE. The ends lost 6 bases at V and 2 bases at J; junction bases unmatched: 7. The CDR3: CASTGTSGGLDTDTQYF. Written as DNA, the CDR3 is TGTGCCAGCACGGGGACTAGCGGGGGGTTGGACACAGATACGCAGTATTTT. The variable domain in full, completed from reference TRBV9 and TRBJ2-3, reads DSGVTQTPKHLITATGQRVTLRCSPRSGDLSVYWYQQSLDQGLQFLIQYYNGEERAKGNILERFSAQQFPDLHSELNLSSLELGDSALYFCASTGTSGGLDTDTQYFGPGTRLTVL.

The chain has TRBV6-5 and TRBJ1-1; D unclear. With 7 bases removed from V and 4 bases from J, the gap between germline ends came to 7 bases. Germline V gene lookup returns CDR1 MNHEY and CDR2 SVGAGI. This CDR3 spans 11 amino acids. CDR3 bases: TGTGCCAGCATTCACGCCACTGAAGCTTTCTTT. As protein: CASIHATEAFF.

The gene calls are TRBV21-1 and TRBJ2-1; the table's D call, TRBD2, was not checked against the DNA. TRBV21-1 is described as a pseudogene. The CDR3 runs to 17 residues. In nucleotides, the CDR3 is TGTGCCAGCAGCGCGACTAGCGGGAGATTTAAGTACAATGAGCAGTTCTTC. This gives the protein CASSATSGRFKYNEQFF.

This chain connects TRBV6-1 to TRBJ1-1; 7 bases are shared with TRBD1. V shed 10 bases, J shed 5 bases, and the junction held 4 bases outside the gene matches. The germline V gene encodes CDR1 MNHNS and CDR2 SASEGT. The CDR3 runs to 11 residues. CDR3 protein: CATRGGTEAFF. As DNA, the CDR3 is TGTGCCACCAGGGGGGGAACTGAAGCTTTCTTT.